This TCR beta chain was profiled in a study of T cells in Graves' hyperthyroidism and ophthalmopathy (dated by TCRdb to the late 2010s). With regard to the full study: Peripheral blood samples were taken at initial diagnosis, before any treatment was given. A discovery cohort of about a hundred patients, approximately 45 with Graves' ophthalmopathy and under 60 with stable Graves' hyperthyroidism, was used to find distinguishing TCR V-J signatures. Whether ophthalmopathy could be predicted prospectively was tested in an independent validation cohort made up of about 20 hyperthyroidism patients plus 17 patients who later progressed to ophthalmopathy. For training and testing, the 100 or so patients in the discovery cohort were randomly divided in a 7:3 ratio. The study also compared thyroid tissue and blood T-cell repertoires from 6 or 7 Graves' hyperthyroidism patients. Once sampling was done, hyperthyroidism patients were given methimazole at a starting dose of 30 mg daily, whereas ophthalmopathy patients were given high-dose intravenous methylprednisolone. The paper describes TCR Vbeta CDR3 sequencing of around 130 peripheral blood samples, made up of under 50 ophthalmopathy patients, over 70 hyperthyroidism patients and 17 progressor patients.

TCR beta CDR3 regions were amplified from RNA transcripts. The first round of RT-PCR for the TCR CDR3 was performed with the HTBI primer set and the Qiagen OneStep RT-PCR kit. Libraries were constructed in a second round of multiplex PCR, after which size selection and purification were performed. Paired-end sequencing of the libraries was performed with 100 bp reads on an Illumina HiSeq2000. Turning to the authors' computational methods: SOAPnuke was used to process the raw data, throwing out any read that contained adapters or uncalled bases, had a mean Phred below 15, or lacked an exact constant-primer or identifier match. High-quality paired reads were merged using COPE v1.2.5, and each unique nucleotide sequence was defined as a clonotype. MiTCR v1.1 was used to align clonotypes to the IMGT TRBV, TRBD and TRBJ reference segments. Only V-J combinations with frequency above 0.0001, covering 98% to 99.2% of repertoires, were analysed. A TCS score was defined as the ratio between F50 (clonal expansion) and ExV (chaos), using BLOSUM62-based TCRdist between CDR3 peptides within each V-J. Welch's t-statistics and random forest reduced several hundred V-J features to some 14, which were used in a naive Bayes classifier (R e1071). The public sequencing data were trimmed at Q25 with fastp and processed into clonotypes with MiXCR by TCRdb, which kept only in-frame beta chains. When rows share a CDR3 protein, they turn into one entry using the most common DNA and genes. TCRdb, rather than the study authors, made the V and J calls. The table for this sample lists about 590,000 distinct CDR3 sequences; 15% to 18% of them were counted only once. 6.5% to 8% of the sample is held by the ten biggest clonotypes.

Worth noting for this clonotype: Its antigen specificity is not known. Nothing much larger sits one base from this clone, and base qualities are not available.

The investigation overall reported the following: In validation, progression to ophthalmopathy was predicted by the model with 55% to 71% sensitivity and around 76% specificity, a median of about 6 months before onset. Sample size was not statistically predetermined, and blinding of investigators to group allocation was not performed. Most expanded thyroid clonotypes (frequency above 0.001) were also found in blood, which suggests that blood repertoires may mirror thyroid immune responses. Ophthalmopathy was separated from stable hyperthyroidism by a 13 V-J signature model, with about 88% sensitivity and around 81% specificity obtained in cross-validation and 80%/75% obtained in testing.

A patient counted as having stable Graves' hyperthyroidism if no progression to ophthalmopathy occurred over 18 months of follow-up. Hyperthyroidism patients were newly diagnosed, had a disease duration of under 2 months, and were aged 18 to 65 years. Any patient with an uncontrolled infection, another autoimmune disease, pregnancy or lactation was excluded. Diagnoses were established on the basis of clinical symptoms, serum thyroxine and TRAb, thyroid ultrasound, and orbital computed tomography. PBMCs were isolated from about 9.2 ml of fresh peripheral blood by Ficoll-Paque density gradient centrifugation. Trizol reagent was used to extract total RNA, and RNA quality was then checked on an Agilent 2100 Bioanalyzer. This clonotype was obtained from a woman in her 30s with Graves' hyperthyroidism. Sequences were obtained from blood.

CDR3 region: CASSSPGDEQYF. The DNA reads as follows: TGTGCCAGCAGCTCCCCAGGGGACGAGCAGTACTTC. Recombination joined TRBV7-6 with TRBJ2-7, and the D gene may be TRBD1, 6 bases matching. The V and J ends are trimmed by 4 bases and 5 bases, leaving 9 bases between them. The CDR3 sequence holds 12 residues, the cysteine and phenylalanine included. Here the CDR3 DNA is all that survives: 36 bases in frame from base 1. The germline V gene specifies SGHVS as CDR1 and FNYEAQ as CDR2.